This TCR beta chain was identified in a study of cytomegalovirus exposure and HLA in healthy donors. V shed 4 bases and J 6 bases; nucleotides not matched to a gene: 14. Germline V CDR1 and CDR2: MNHEY, SMNVEV (reference sequence). The CDR3 extends over 16 amino acids. Vbeta (60) and Jbeta (13) primers were used in the PCR. Repertoires were generated with immunoSEQ multiplex PCR, while TCRdb's copy carries only in-frame clones and drops some. This sample contains around 150,000 clones. The rearrangement joins TRBV27 to TRBJ2-7; 8 bases match TRBD1. Source material: PBMCs. The source of this sequence is a woman aged 55 to 70 in good health and CMV-seronegative. The CDR3 here is CASSYILMDRVGEQYF. The CDR3 nucleotides are TGTGCCAGCAGTTATATTTTAATGGACAGGGTCGGCGAGCAGTACTTC.